The 15 T cell receptor beta chains reported below all come from one sample, sequenced in a study of CD8+ T cells in alopecia areata. Extracted RNA was reverse transcribed, and the resulting cDNA served as sequencing template. Sequenced by immunoSEQ multiplex PCR; TCRdb stores in-frame clones only, minus some. The sample includes over 90,000 clones, approximately 84% of them seen just once. Treatment meaning: oral pan-JAK inhibitor, 5-10 mg twice daily. This material consisted of CD8+ T cells sorted from blood, taken at approximately week 30, from a patient treated with tofacitinib. The source is a human donor with alopecia areata.

The chain links TRBV7-9 to TRBJ2-1; D is possibly TRBD2 (6 bases). Trimming shortened V by 1 base and J by 5 bases, and 15 bases separated the two germline ends. Germline CDR1 reads SEHNR; CDR2 reads FQNEAQ (reference sequence). The CDR3 totals 16 residues. This chain's CDR3 is CASSLEGGTANNEQFF. CDR3 coding DNA: TGTGCCAGCAGCTTAGAAGGTGGGACTGCAAACAATGAGCAGTTCTTC.

V is TRBV10-3 and J is TRBJ2-3, with D hard to call. The germline CDR1 and CDR2 sequences are ENHRY and SYGVKD. The CDR3 length is 14 residues. V lost 7 bases and J lost 0, with 11 bases in between. The CDR3 spells CAIKPALSTDTQYF. As DNA, the CDR3 is TGTGCCATCAAGCCAGCGCTAAGCACAGATACGCAGTATTTT.

The chain employs TRBV6-6 and TRBJ2-5, with D hard to call. Trimming pared 6 bases from V and 2 bases from J, leaving 7 bases between. Germline assignment: CDR1 MNHNY and CDR2 SVGAGI (reference sequence). The CDR3 spans 12 residues. CDR3 coding DNA: TGTGCCAGCAGCTCACCACAAGAGACCCAGTACTTC. It yields the protein CASSSPQETQYF.

This sequence joins TRBV27 and TRBJ2-7; D may correspond to TRBD1 or TRBD2 (5 bases each). Germline values: CDR1 MNHEY, CDR2 SMNVEV (reference sequence). This CDR3 region has 13 residues. Between the trimmed V and J ends, which lost 5 bases and 6 bases, there was a span of 14 bases. The DNA of the CDR3 is TGTGCCAGCAGTACGGGGCCCGGTGCCGAGCAGTACTTC. Amino acids: CASSTGPGAEQYF.

This clone was detected once. The V and J genes are TRBV29-1 and TRBJ2-7; D is uncertain. Between the trimmed V and J ends, which lost 2 bases and 6 bases, there was a span of 8 bases. Germline CDR1 SQVTM, CDR2 ANQGSEA. The CDR3 spans 11 residues. As DNA, the CDR3 is TGCAGCGTTGAATCGGGCGGCGAGCAGTACTTC. Amino acid sequence: CSVESGGEQYF.

CDR3 sequence: CASSVDWGARNEQFF. Here the CDR3 DNA reads TGTGCCAGCAGCGTAGATTGGGGGGCGCGCAATGAGCAGTTCTTC. The genes are TRBV9 and TRBJ2-1, with D perhaps being TRBD1 or TRBD2 (6 bases each). The V end was cut by 0 bases, the J end by 6 bases, with 13 bases between. This CDR3 is built from 15 residues. Germline V CDR1 and CDR2: SGDLS, YYNGEE.

J is TRBJ2-1 and V is TRBV7-9; 9 nucleotides line up with TRBD2. V trimming: 1 base; J trimming: 4 bases; junction bases outside the gene matches: 8. Germline V gives CDR1 SEHNR, CDR2 FQNEAQ (reference sequence). This CDR3 has 17 amino acids. The CDR3 sequence: CASSLVGREGRYNEQFF. The CDR3 DNA reads as TGTGCCAGCAGCTTAGTAGGGCGGGAGGGCCGTTACAATGAGCAGTTCTTC. Filled out from reference TRBV7-9 and TRBJ2-1, the complete variable domain reads DTGVSQNPRHKITKRGQNVTFRCDPISEHNRLYWYRQTLGQGPEFLTYFQNEAQLEKSRLLSDRFSAERPKGSFSTLEIQRTEQGDSAMYLCASSLVGREGRYNEQFFGPGTRLTVL.

The chain carries TRBV9 and TRBJ2-3, with TRBD1 as a possible D gene (5 bases). Deletions cut 3 bases from V and 2 bases from J, with 10 bases between. CDR3 length equals 14 residues. CDR1 is SGDLS and CDR2 is YYNGEE in the germline V gene. The CDR3 region is CASSGGSYTDTQYF. The CDR3 nucleotides read TGTGCCAGCAGCGGGGGCTCCTACACAGATACGCAGTATTTT.

V gene TRBV27 combines with J gene TRBJ2-5; no firm D call. The DNA end favors TRBJ2-7, so the J call may be wrong. Germline V gene data show CDR1 as MNHEY and CDR2 as SMNVEV (reference sequence). CDR3 length equals 14 residues. CDR3 in amino acids: CASSQGPRSYEQYF. CDR3 sequence (DNA): TGTGCCAGCAGCCAAGGTCCGCGATCCTACGAGCAGTACTTC.

The V call is TRBV28, the J call TRBJ2-3, with a tentative D call TRBD1 (5 bases). Germline V gene data show CDR1 as MDHEN and CDR2 as SYDVKM. V lost 2 bases and J lost 3, with 21 bases in between. The CDR3 loop spans 18 amino acids. DNA of the CDR3: TGTGCCAGCAGTTTACCTTTTGGTCGCGCAGGGAAGACAGATACGCAGTATTTT. As protein: CASSLPFGRAGKTDTQYF.

The chain combines TRBV6-1 with TRBJ2-7; 7 bases map to TRBD2. V trimming: 5 bases; J trimming: 7 bases; junction bases outside the gene matches: 14. Per the germline V gene, CDR1 is MNHNS and CDR2 is SASEGT. The CDR3 spans 15 residues. The CDR3 sequence is CASSPGTLEGGEQYF. DNA for the CDR3: TGTGCCAGCAGTCCCGGGACGCTCGAGGGAGGGGAGCAGTACTTC.

A single count supports this clone. The V gene is TRBV18, the J gene TRBJ1-1, with a possible D match to TRBD1 (5 bases). Germline V CDR1 and CDR2: KGHSH, LQKENI. CDR3 length: 15 residues. Trimming cost V 0 bases and J 1 base, with 9 bases left between them. CDR3 nucleotide sequence: TGTGCCAGCTCACCACCATCCGGACAGAACACTGAAGCTTTCTTT. Translation: CASSPPSGQNTEAFF.

The rearrangement joins TRBV2 to TRBJ2-2; no clear D gene. CDR3 length equals 14 residues. The germline CDR1 and CDR2 sequences are SNHLY and FYNNEI. V dropped 6 bases and J dropped 2 bases, with 10 bases sitting between them. This CDR3 reads CASRESPNTGELFF. The CDR3 nucleotides read TGTGCCAGCAGGGAGAGCCCTAACACCGGGGAGCTGTTTTTT.

The rearrangement links TRBV27 to TRBJ1-1; no clear D. Germline V CDR1 and CDR2: MNHEY, SMNVEV (reference sequence). V gave up 5 bases and J gave up 0 bases, with 7 bases separating them. The CDR3 length is 13 residues. The CDR3 spells CASSIGMNTEAFF. The DNA of the CDR3 is TGTGCCAGCAGTATCGGGATGAACACTGAAGCTTTCTTT.

This chain links TRBV12-2 with TRBJ2-5; the table's D call of TRBD1 was not tested on the DNA. TRBV12-2 is a known pseudogene. This CDR3 region has 15 residues. The CDR3 DNA is TGTGCAAGTCGCCGCCGCGACAGGGGGAAGGAGACCCAGTACTTC. It translates to CASRRRDRGKETQYF.